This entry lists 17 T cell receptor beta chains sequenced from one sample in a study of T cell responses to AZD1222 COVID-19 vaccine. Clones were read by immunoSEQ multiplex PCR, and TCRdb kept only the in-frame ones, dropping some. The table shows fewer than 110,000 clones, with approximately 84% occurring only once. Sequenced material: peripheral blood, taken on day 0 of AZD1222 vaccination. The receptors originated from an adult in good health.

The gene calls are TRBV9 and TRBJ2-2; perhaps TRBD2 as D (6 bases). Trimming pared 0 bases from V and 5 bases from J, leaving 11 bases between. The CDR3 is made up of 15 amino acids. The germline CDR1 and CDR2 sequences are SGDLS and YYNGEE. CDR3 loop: CASSVEAGPTGELFF. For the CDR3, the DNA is TGTGCCAGCAGCGTAGAGGCGGGGCCAACCGGGGAGCTGTTTTTT.

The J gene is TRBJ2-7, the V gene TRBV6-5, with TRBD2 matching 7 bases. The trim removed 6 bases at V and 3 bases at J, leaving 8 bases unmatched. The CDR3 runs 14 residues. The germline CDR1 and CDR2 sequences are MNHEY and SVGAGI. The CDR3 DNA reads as TGTGCCAGCAGGGGGGGGAGGGCGAGCTACGAGCAGTACTTC. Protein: CASRGGRASYEQYF.

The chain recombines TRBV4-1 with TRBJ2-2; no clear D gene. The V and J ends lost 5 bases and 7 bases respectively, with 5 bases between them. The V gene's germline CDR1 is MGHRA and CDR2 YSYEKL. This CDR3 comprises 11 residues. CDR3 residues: CASSFHGELFF. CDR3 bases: TGCGCCAGCAGCTTCCACGGGGAGCTGTTTTTT.

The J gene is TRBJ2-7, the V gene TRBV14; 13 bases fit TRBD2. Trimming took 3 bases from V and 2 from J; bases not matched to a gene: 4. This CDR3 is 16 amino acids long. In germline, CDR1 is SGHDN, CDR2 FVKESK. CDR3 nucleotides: TGTGCCAGCAGCCAGGGGGGACTAGCGGGAACCTACGAGCAGTACTTC. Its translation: CASSQGGLAGTYEQYF.

The CDR3, as DNA: TGTGCCAGTAGTATTTTGGGCGACCCAGATTTACGAGGCTACACCTTC. It specifies CASSILGDPDLRGYTF. The chain uses TRBV19 and TRBJ1-2; D not resolved. Trimming removed 3 bases at V and 8 bases at J, with 22 bases between. Germline V gene data show CDR1 as LNHDA and CDR2 as SQIVND (reference sequence). The length of the CDR3 is 16 residues.

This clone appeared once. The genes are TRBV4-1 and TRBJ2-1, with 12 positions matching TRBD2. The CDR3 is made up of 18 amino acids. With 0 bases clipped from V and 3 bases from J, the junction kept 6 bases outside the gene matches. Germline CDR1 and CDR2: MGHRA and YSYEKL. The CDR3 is CASSQEPLAGGLYNEQFF. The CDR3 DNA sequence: TGCGCCAGCAGCCAAGAACCCCTAGCGGGAGGGCTCTACAATGAGCAGTTCTTC.

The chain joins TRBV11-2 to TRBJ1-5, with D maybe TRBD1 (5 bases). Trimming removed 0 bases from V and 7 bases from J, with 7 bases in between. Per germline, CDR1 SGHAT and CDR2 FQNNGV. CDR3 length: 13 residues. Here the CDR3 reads CASSLDRGQPQHF. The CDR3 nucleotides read TGTGCCAGCAGCTTAGATCGGGGGCAGCCCCAGCATTTT.

CDR3 sequence: CASSSPDITKNIQYF. CDR3 DNA: TGTGCCAGCAGCTCGCCGGACATCACCAAAAACATTCAGTACTTC. The gene calls are TRBV7-2 and TRBJ2-4; TRBD1 might be the D (5 bases). V lost 4 bases, J lost 2 bases, and 12 bases lay in between. The CDR3 is 15 amino acids. Germline values: CDR1 SGHTA, CDR2 FQGNSA.

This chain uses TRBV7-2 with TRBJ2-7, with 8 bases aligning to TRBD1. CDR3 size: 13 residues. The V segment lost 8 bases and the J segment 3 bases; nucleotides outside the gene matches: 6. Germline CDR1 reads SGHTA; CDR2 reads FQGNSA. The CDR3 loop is CASRPTGVYEQYF. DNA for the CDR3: TGTGCCAGCCGCCCGACAGGGGTCTACGAGCAGTACTTC.

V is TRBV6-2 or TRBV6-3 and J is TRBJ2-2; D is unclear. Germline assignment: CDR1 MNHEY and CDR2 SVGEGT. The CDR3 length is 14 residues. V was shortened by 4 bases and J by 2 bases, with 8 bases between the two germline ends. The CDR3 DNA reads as TGTGCCAGCAGTTTGACCCGAAACACCGGGGAGCTGTTTTTT. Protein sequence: CASSLTRNTGELFF.

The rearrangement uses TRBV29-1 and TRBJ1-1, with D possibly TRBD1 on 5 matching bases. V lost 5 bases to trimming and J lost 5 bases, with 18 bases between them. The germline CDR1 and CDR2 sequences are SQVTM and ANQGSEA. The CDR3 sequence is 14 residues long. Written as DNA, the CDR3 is TGCAGCGTTAACGACAGAGGGGTCAGGACTGAAGCTTTCTTT. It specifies CSVNDRGVRTEAFF.

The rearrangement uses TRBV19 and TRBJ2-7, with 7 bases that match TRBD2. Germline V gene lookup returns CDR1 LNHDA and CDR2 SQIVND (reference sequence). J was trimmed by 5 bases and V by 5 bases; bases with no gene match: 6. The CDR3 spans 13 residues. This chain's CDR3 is CASSLRGGDEQYF. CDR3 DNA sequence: TGTGCCAGTAGTTTAAGGGGAGGGGACGAGCAGTACTTC.

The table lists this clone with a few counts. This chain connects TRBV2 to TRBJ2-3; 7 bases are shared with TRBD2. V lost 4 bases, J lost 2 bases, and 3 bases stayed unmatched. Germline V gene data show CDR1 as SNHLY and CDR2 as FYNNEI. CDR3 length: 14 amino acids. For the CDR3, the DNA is TGTGCCAGCAGTGCGGGACTAAACACAGATACGCAGTATTTT. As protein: CASSAGLNTDTQYF.

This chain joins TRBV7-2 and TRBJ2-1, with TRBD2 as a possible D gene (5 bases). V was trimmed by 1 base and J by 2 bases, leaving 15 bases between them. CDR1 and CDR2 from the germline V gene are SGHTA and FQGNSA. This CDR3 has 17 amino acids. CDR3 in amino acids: CASSLVLMGAAYNEQFF. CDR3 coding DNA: TGTGCCAGCAGCTTAGTTTTGATGGGAGCGGCCTACAATGAGCAGTTCTTC.

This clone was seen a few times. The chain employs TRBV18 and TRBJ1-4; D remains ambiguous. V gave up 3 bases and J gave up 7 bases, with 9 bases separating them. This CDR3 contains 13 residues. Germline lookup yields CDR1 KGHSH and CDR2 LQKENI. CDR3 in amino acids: CASSPTGSEKLFF. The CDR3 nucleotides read TGTGCCAGCTCACCGACCGGGAGTGAAAAACTGTTTTTT.

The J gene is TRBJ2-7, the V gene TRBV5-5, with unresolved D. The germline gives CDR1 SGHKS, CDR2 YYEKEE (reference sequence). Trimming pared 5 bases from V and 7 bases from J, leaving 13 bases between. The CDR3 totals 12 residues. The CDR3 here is CASRTRNTEQYF. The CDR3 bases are TGTGCCAGCAGAACCCGAAATACTGAGCAGTACTTC.

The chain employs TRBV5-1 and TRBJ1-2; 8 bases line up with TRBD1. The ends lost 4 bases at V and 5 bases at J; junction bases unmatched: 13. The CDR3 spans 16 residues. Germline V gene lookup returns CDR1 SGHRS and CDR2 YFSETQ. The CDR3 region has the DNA TGCGCCAGCAGCCCGTCCGGACAGGGAACAATATATGGCTACACCTTC. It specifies CASSPSGQGTIYGYTF.